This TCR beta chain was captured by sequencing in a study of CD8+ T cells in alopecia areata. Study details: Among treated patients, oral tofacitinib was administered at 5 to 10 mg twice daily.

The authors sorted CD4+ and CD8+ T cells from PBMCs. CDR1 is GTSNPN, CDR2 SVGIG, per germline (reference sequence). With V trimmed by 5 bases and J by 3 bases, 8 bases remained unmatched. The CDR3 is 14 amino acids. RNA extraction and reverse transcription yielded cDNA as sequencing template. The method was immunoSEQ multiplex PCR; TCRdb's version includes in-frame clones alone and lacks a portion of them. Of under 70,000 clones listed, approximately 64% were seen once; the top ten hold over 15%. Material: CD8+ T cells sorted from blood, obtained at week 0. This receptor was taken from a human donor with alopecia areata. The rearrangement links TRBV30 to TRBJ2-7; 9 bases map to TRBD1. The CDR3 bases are TGTGCCTGGGATGGGGTGGGACAGGGCTACGAGCAGTACTTC. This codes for CAWDGVGQGYEQYF.